This T cell receptor (beta chain) was observed in a study of vaccination effects on CD4 cells after COVID-19. Study background: Post-vaccine samples followed the second dose by a median of 72 days. Study findings and constraints: Late after vaccination, infection- and vaccine-induced clones showed marked clonal contraction. Convalescent patients were scarce in the study, and it lacked early post-infection timepoints. Common cold coronaviruses were cross-recognized by only 1 of 255 vaccine-induced clones in healthy vaccinees.

Before sequencing took place, the ViraFEST assay used viral peptide pools to expand antigen-specific CD4+ T cells. Around day 10 of culture, CD4+ T cells were separated out. Two-dose BNT162b2 or mRNA-1273 vaccination was given to participants. CDR3 length: 13 residues. Germline V gives CDR1 SGDLS, CDR2 YYNGEE. V lost 6 bases and J 6 bases, leaving 14 bases between the germline ends. In the case of this clone: Its antigen remains unidentified.

The assay was immunoSEQ multiplex PCR, and TCRdb's table has in-frame clones only and misses some. Of just under 60,000 clones in the sample, around four fifths were seen once. The chain couples TRBV9 to TRBJ2-3, with D hard to call. This receptor was taken from a human donor who received a COVID-19 vaccine. The material was CD4+ T cells from PBMCs cultured with HCoV-OC43 spike peptides, obtained after COVID-19 vaccination. Subset described: HCoV-OC43 spike overlapping peptide pool stimulation. The CDR3, as DNA: TGTGCCAGCACCACCCTCCCGGCGGATACGCAGTATTTT. Its protein product is CASTTLPADTQYF.